Listed below are T cell receptor beta chains from one sample, sequenced in a study of T cell changes during pregnancy in multiple sclerosis. Sequencing was performed with immunoSEQ multiplex PCR; in TCRdb, only in-frame clones are kept and a portion is missing. This table has fewer than 30,000 clones, 90% to 95% appearing once. The starting material was CD8+ T cells from peripheral blood mononuclear cells, obtained before pregnancy. The receptors were gathered from a female donor with multiple sclerosis, enrolled in a pregnancy study. CDR3s include the opening cysteine and the closing phenylalanine or tryptophan. The order of the fields is clone size, J gene, V gene, D gene, CDR3 protein, CDR3 DNA. The D gene is left open where the match is weak. Some rows have no size entry. The others give once, few or many, or a class for an expanded clone.

clone_size: NA
j_call: TRBJ1-6
v_call: TRBV19
d_call: TRBD1
cdr3_aa: CASSAWTGRDSPLHF
cdr3_nt: TGTGCCAGTAGTGCTTGGACAGGGAGGGATTCACCCCTCCACTTT

clone_size: NA
j_call: TRBJ1-2
v_call: TRBV6-5
d_call: TRBD1
cdr3_aa: CASSFFAGQANYGYTF
cdr3_nt: TGTGCCAGCAGTTTTTTCGCGGGACAGGCAAACTATGGCTACACCTTC

clone_size: NA
j_call: TRBJ1-4
v_call: TRBV6-1
d_call: NA
cdr3_aa: CASSERGTNEKLFF
cdr3_nt: TGTGCCAGCAGTGAAAGGGGAACTAATGAAAAACTGTTTTTT

clone_size: once
j_call: TRBJ2-7
v_call: TRBV29-1
d_call: TRBD1
cdr3_aa: CSVTTGDSYEQYF
cdr3_nt: TGCAGCGTTACGACAGGGGACTCCTACGAGCAGTACTTC

clone_size: NA
j_call: TRBJ2-3
v_call: TRBV4-3
d_call: NA
cdr3_aa: CASSQVLTGPPDTQYF
cdr3_nt: TGCGCCAGCAGCCAAGTATTAACAGGGCCTCCAGATACGCAGTATTTT

clone_size: NA
j_call: TRBJ2-7
v_call: TRBV11-2
d_call: TRBD2
cdr3_aa: CASSPWGSGRSYEQYF
cdr3_nt: TGTGCCAGCAGCCCGTGGGGTAGCGGGAGGTCCTACGAGCAGTACTTC

clone_size: once
j_call: TRBJ2-5
v_call: TRBV7-9
d_call: TRBD1
cdr3_aa: CASGGIGQGKETQYF
cdr3_nt: TGTGCCAGCGGGGGAATTGGACAGGGGAAAGAGACCCAGTACTTC

clone_size: NA
j_call: TRBJ2-7
v_call: TRBV7-6
d_call: NA
cdr3_aa: CASSLGGRKQYF
cdr3_nt: TGTGCCAGCAGCTTAGGAGGGAGGAAGCAGTACTTC

clone_size: NA
j_call: TRBJ2-5
v_call: TRBV7-3
d_call: TRBD2
cdr3_aa: CASSLGGGGETQYF
cdr3_nt: TGTGCCAGCAGCCTCGGGGGGGGCGGTGAGACCCAGTACTTC

clone_size: NA
j_call: TRBJ2-1
v_call: TRBV19
d_call: TRBD1
cdr3_aa: CASSTGQSSYNEQFF
cdr3_nt: TGTGCCAGTAGTACGGGACAGAGCTCCTACAATGAGCAGTTCTTC

clone_size: NA
j_call: TRBJ2-1
v_call: TRBV6-1
d_call: TRBD1
cdr3_aa: CASRGTGEDEQFF
cdr3_nt: TGTGCCAGCAGAGGGACAGGGGAGGATGAGCAGTTCTTC

clone_size: NA
j_call: TRBJ2-7
v_call: TRBV5-8
d_call: TRBD1
cdr3_aa: CASSFDRVEQYF
cdr3_nt: TGTGCCAGCAGCTTCGACAGGGTCGAGCAGTACTTC

clone_size: NA
j_call: TRBJ1-1
v_call: TRBV6-6
d_call: NA
cdr3_aa: CASSYEFVEGEAFF
cdr3_nt: TGTGCCAGCAGTTACGAGTTCGTAGAGGGTGAAGCTTTCTTT

clone_size: NA
j_call: TRBJ2-7
v_call: TRBV4-3
d_call: TRBD1
cdr3_aa: CASSPTPGQSYEQYF
cdr3_nt: TGCGCCAGCAGCCCCACCCCGGGACAGTCCTACGAGCAGTACTTC

clone_size: NA
j_call: TRBJ2-7
v_call: TRBV5-1
d_call: TRBD1
cdr3_aa: CASSLGTGVYEQYF
cdr3_nt: TGCGCCAGCAGCCTAGGGACAGGAGTCTACGAGCAGTACTTC

clone_size: NA
j_call: TRBJ2-3
v_call: TRBV6-5
d_call: TRBD1
cdr3_aa: CASSPGTATDTQYF
cdr3_nt: TGTGCCAGCAGCCCCGGGACAGCCACAGATACGCAGTATTTT

clone_size: NA
j_call: TRBJ1-5
v_call: TRBV4-2
d_call: NA
cdr3_aa: CASSQTSGGNQPQHF
cdr3_nt: TGTGCCAGCAGCCAAACGAGTGGTGGCAATCAGCCCCAGCATTTT

clone_size: once
j_call: TRBJ2-7
v_call: TRBV5-1
d_call: TRBD2
cdr3_aa: CASSPTGLAGRVFHEQYF
cdr3_nt: TGCGCCAGCAGCCCCACCGGACTAGCGGGGCGGGTTTTCCACGAGCAGTACTTC

clone_size: medium-sized
j_call: TRBJ1-2
v_call: TRBV29-1
d_call: NA
cdr3_aa: CSVGHIPVFGSQAYGYTF
cdr3_nt: TGCAGCGTCGGCCACATACCCGTCTTTGGATCCCAGGCTTATGGCTACACCTTC

clone_size: NA
j_call: TRBJ2-1
v_call: TRBV7-9
d_call: NA
cdr3_aa: CASSAARGGGYNEQFF
cdr3_nt: TGTGCCAGCAGCGCGGCCCGTGGGGGAGGCTACAATGAGCAGTTCTTC

clone_size: NA
j_call: TRBJ1-5
v_call: TRBV7-6
d_call: NA
cdr3_aa: CASSLRSSSQPQHF
cdr3_nt: TGTGCCAGCAGCTTACGAAGTTCGAGTCAGCCCCAGCATTTT

clone_size: once
j_call: TRBJ1-1
v_call: TRBV6-5
d_call: NA
cdr3_aa: CASYPASSNTEAFF
cdr3_nt: TGTGCCAGCTACCCGGCTAGCTCGAACACTGAAGCTTTCTTT

clone_size: NA
j_call: TRBJ1-4
v_call: TRBV14
d_call: TRBD1
cdr3_aa: CASRATGGVREKLFF
cdr3_nt: TGTGCCAGCCGGGCCACAGGGGGTGTTCGGGAAAAACTGTTTTTT

clone_size: NA
j_call: TRBJ2-1
v_call: TRBV27
d_call: NA
cdr3_aa: CATGGGQVTYNEQFF
cdr3_nt: TGTGCCACCGGGGGTGGGCAGGTAACCTACAATGAGCAGTTCTTC

clone_size: NA
j_call: TRBJ2-5
v_call: TRBV4-1
d_call: NA
cdr3_aa: CASSQSTIEEETQYF
cdr3_nt: TGCGCCAGCAGCCAGTCGACTATAGAGGAAGAGACCCAGTACTTC

clone_size: few
j_call: TRBJ1-5
v_call: TRBV5-1
d_call: NA
cdr3_aa: CASSYGSNQPQHF
cdr3_nt: TGCGCCAGCAGTTACGGTAGCAATCAGCCCCAGCATTTT

clone_size: NA
j_call: TRBJ2-7
v_call: TRBV27
d_call: TRBD2
cdr3_aa: CASSLFGGGEVGTSASYEQYF
cdr3_nt: TGTGCCAGCAGTTTATTCGGAGGGGGGGAAGTAGGGACTAGCGCCTCATACGAGCAGTACTTC

clone_size: NA
j_call: TRBJ2-5
v_call: TRBV5-1
d_call: NA
cdr3_aa: CASSGRTPWETQYF
cdr3_nt: TGCGCCAGCAGCGGGCGGACACCGTGGGAGACCCAGTACTTC

clone_size: NA
j_call: TRBJ2-7
v_call: TRBV30
d_call: TRBD2
cdr3_aa: CAWSLATSGSYEQYF
cdr3_nt: TGTGCCTGGAGTCTGGCGACTAGCGGGTCCTACGAGCAGTACTTC

clone_size: once
j_call: TRBJ2-3
v_call: TRBV19
d_call: TRBD2
cdr3_aa: CASSKTSGRAVPSTDTQYF
cdr3_nt: TGTGCCAGTAGTAAGACTAGCGGGAGGGCCGTTCCGAGCACAGATACGCAGTATTTT

clone_size: NA
j_call: TRBJ2-1
v_call: TRBV7-2
d_call: TRBD2
cdr3_aa: CASSLASTGGSYNEQFF
cdr3_nt: TGTGCCAGCAGTCTAGCGTCTACGGGGGGCTCCTACAATGAGCAGTTCTTC